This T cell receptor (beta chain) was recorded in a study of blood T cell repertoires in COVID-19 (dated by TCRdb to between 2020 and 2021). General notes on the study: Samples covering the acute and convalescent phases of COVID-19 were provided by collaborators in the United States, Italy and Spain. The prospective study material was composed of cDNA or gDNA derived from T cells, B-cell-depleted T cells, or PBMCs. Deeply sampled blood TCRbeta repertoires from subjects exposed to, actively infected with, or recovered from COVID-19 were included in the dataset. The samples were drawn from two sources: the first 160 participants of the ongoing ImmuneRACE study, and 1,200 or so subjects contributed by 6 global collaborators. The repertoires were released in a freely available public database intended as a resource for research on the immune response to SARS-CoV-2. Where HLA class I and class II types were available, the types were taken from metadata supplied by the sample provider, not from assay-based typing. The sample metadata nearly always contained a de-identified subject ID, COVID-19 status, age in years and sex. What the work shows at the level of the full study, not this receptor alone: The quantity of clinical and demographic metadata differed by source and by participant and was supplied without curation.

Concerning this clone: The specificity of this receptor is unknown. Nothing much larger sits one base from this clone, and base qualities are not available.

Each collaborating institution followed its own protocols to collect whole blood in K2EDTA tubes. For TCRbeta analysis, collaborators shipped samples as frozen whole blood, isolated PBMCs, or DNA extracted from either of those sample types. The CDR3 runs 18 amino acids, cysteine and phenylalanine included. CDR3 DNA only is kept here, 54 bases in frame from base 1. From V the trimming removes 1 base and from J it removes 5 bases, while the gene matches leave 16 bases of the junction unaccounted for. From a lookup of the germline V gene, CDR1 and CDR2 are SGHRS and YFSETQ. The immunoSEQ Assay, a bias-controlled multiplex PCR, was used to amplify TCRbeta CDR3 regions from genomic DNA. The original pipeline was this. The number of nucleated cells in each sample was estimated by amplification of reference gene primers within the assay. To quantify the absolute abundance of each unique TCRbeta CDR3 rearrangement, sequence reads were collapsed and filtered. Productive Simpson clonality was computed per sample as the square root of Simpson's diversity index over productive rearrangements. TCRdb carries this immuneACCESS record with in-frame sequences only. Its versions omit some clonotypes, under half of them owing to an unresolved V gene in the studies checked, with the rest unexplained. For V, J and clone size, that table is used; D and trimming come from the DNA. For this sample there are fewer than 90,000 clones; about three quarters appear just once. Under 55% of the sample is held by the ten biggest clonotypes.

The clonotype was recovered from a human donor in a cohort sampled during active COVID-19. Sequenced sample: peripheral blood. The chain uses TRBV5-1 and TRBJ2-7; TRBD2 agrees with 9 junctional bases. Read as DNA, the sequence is TGCGCCAGCAGCTTGTTCGGGGGCGGGAGGGCCTCGGCGGACGAGCAGTACTTC. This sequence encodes CASSLFGGGRASADEQYF.